This TCR beta chain is from a study of Ad26.COV2.S vaccination and SARS-CoV-2 variants. Findings of the study overall: Following vaccination, spike-specific CD8+ and CD4+ T cell responses reportedly exhibited substantial breadth. Placebo recipients and vaccine recipients were similar in non-spike TCR breadth. Greater spike-specific TCR breadth was seen in vaccine recipients than in placebo recipients. It is possible that the TCR breadth and depth analyses underestimated the total T cell responses.

Sequencing used immunoSEQ multiplex PCR; TCRdb keeps in-frame clones, though not all of them. The sample lists a few hundred thousand clones, around 90% occurring once. The CDR3 sequence is 12 residues long. Looked up from germline, CDR1 is MNHNY and CDR2 is SVGAGI (reference sequence). Noted treatment: 15 to 20 received Ad26.COV2.S at low or high dose, single or two shots; 5 received placebo; per-sample allocation not given. Repertoires come from day 63 after the first vaccine or placebo injection. Concerning this clone itself: Its antigen is currently unknown. Mismatch with germline at one junction end may stem from a read error.

The sequencing here drew on peripheral blood, taken in a trial of Ad26.COV2.S vaccine versus placebo. The V gene is TRBV6-6, the J gene TRBJ1-4; 11 bases align to TRBD1. The origin of this receptor is a person between 18 and 65 years old who received the Ad26.COV2.S COVID-19 vaccine or a placebo. CDR3 sequence (DNA): TGTGCCAGCAGTTACACCCGGGACAGGGGGGTTTTT. It is translated as CASSYTRDRGVF.